The source of this T cell receptor beta chain is a study of cytomegalovirus exposure and HLA in healthy donors. Study findings and constraints: Later analysis identified several of the most significant clusters that appeared linked to common viral pathogens.

This clone was found a few times. What it binds is not known. The CDR3 loop spans 14 amino acids. V lost 3 bases to trimming and J lost 8 bases; unmatched junction nucleotides: 6. Looked up from germline, CDR1 is MGHDK and CDR2 is SYGVNS. PCR primers comprised 60 Vbeta and 13 Jbeta primers. Produced via immunoSEQ multiplex PCR; TCRdb's table is partial and in-frame only. The sample has 100,000 to 150,000 clones, around four fifths seen once; the top ten hold approximately 1.1%. The gene calls are TRBV25-1 and TRBJ1-2, with TRBD1 matching 10 bases. The source material was PBMCs. This TCR was sampled from a boy younger than 18 in good health and CMV-seronegative. The CDR3 region is CASSEADRGRGYTF. CDR3 in DNA: TGTGCCAGCAGTGAGGCGGACAGGGGGAGAGGCTACACCTTC.